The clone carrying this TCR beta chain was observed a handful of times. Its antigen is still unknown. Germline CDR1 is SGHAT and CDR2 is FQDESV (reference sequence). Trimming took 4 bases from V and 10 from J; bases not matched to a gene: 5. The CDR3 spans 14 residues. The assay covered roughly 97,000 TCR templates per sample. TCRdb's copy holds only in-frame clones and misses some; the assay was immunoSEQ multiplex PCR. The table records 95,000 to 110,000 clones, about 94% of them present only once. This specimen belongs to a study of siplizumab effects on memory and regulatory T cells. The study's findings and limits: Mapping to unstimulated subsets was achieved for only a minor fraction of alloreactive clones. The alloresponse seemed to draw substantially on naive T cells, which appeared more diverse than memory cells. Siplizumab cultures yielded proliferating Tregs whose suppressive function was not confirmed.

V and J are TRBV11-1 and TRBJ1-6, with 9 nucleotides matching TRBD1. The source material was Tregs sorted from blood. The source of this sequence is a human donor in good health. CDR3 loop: CASSSGQGISPLHF. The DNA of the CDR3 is TGTGCCAGCAGCTCCGGACAGGGGATCTCACCCCTCCACTTT.